This T cell receptor beta chain was profiled in a study of regulatory T cells in long-lasting Graves disease. Time point here: newly diagnosed GD, antithyroid drugs for less than 3 months. Extracted PBMC RNA gave rise to the TCR library. According to the study, TCR beta libraries were built with iRepertoire HTBI primers and CDR3-region Arm-PCR. TCRdb redid the calling of the multiplex PCR reads with MiXCR, one entry per CDR3 protein. The sample shows 550,000 to 650,000 distinct CDR3 sequences, 16% of them seen only once. Germline V gene data show CDR1 as MGHRA and CDR2 as YSYEKL. The CDR3 has 17 amino acids. The V and J ends lost 0 bases and 1 base, in that order; junction bases with no gene match: 6. In addition, the sample was reused for a study of T cells in Graves' hyperthyroidism and ophthalmopathy.

This specimen consisted of peripheral blood mononuclear cells (PBMCs), obtained at new diagnosis, from a patient treated with antithyroid drugs. This sequence joins TRBV4-1 and TRBJ1-5, with 7 bases aligning to TRBD1. The origin of this receptor is a man younger than 30 with Graves disease. The CDR3: CASSQDFGTASNQPQHF. CDR3 coding DNA: TGCGCCAGCAGCCAAGATTTCGGGACAGCCAGCAATCAGCCCCAGCATTTT.